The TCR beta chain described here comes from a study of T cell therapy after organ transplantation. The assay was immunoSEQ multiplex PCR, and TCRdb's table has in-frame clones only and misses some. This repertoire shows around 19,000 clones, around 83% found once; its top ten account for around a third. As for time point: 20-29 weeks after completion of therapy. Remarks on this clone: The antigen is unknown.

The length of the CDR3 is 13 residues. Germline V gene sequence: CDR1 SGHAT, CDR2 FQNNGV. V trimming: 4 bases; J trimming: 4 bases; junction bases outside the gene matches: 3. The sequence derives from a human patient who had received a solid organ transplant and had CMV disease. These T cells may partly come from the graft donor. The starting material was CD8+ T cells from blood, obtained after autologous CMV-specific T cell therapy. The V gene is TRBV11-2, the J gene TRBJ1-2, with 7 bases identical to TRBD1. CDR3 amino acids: CASSSTGFYGYTF. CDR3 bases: TGTGCCAGCAGCTCGACAGGGTTCTATGGCTACACCTTC. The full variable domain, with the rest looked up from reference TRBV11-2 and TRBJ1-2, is EAGVAQSPRYKIIEKRQSVAFWCNPISGHATLYWYQQILGQGPKLLIQFQNNGVVDDSQLPKDRFSAERLKGVDSTLKIQPAKLEDSAVYLCASSSTGFYGYTFGSGTRLTVV.